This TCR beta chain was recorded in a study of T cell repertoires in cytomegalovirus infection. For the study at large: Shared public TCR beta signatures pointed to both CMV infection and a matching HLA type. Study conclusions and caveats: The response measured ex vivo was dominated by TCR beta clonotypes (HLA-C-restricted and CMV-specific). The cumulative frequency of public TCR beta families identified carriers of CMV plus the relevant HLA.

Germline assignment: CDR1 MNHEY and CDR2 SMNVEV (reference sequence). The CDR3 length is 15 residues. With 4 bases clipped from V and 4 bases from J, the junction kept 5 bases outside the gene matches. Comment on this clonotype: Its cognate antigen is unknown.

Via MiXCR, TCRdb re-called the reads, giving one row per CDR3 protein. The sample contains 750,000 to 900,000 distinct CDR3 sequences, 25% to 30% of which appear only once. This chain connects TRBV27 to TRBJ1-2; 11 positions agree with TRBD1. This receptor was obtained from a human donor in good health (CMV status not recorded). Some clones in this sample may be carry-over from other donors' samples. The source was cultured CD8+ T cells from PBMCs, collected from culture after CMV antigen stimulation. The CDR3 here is CASSYGTGGIYGYTF. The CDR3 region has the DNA TGTGCCAGCAGTTACGGGACAGGGGGTATCTATGGCTACACCTTC.